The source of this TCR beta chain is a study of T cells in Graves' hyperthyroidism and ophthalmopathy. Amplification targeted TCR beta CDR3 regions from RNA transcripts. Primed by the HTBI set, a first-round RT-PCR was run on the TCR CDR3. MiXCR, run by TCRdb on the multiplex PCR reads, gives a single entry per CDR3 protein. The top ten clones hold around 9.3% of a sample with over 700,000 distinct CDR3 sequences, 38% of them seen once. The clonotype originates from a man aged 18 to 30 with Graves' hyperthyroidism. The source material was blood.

The DNA for the CDR3 is TGCAGTGCCAGTGGGACATCTCATAGCAATCAGCCCCAGCATTTT. It encodes CSASGTSHSNQPQHF. The chain is built from TRBV20-1 and TRBJ1-5, with D possibly matching TRBD1 (6 bases). CDR3 length equals 15 residues. The germline gives CDR1 DFQATT, CDR2 SNEGSKA (reference sequence). V gave up 6 bases and J gave up 0 bases, with 15 bases separating them.